The present entry profiles one T cell receptor beta chain with its context. This sample was taken from a study of T cells in Graves' hyperthyroidism and ophthalmopathy. The wider study: Before any treatment, at initial diagnosis, peripheral blood was collected.

RNA transcripts gave rise to amplified TCR beta CDR3 regions. HTBI primers were employed in a first-round RT-PCR of the TCR CDR3. TCRdb re-called the multiplex PCR reads through MiXCR, storing one row per CDR3 protein. The sample has a few hundred thousand distinct CDR3 sequences, roughly 15% seen once; the top ten hold around 19%. With 6 bases clipped from V and 4 bases from J, the junction kept 13 bases outside the gene matches. Germline-derived CDR1 and CDR2 are SNHLY and FYNNEI. There are 17 residues in the CDR3. The chain joins TRBV2 to TRBJ2-5, with TRBD2 matching 11 bases. Sample: blood. The clonotype originates from a woman under 40 with Graves' ophthalmopathy. CDR3 bases: TGTGCCAGCAGACATAGCGGGGGGGTCGGGAGTCGAGAGACCCAGTACTTC. Residues: CASRHSGGVGSRETQYF. Supplemented by reference TRBV2 and TRBJ2-5, the full variable domain reads EPEVTQTPSHQVTQMGQEVILRCVPISNHLYFYWYRQILGQKVEFLVSFYNNEISEKSEIFDDQFSVERPDGSNFTLKIRSTKLEDSAMYFCASRHSGGVGSRETQYFGPGTRLLVL.